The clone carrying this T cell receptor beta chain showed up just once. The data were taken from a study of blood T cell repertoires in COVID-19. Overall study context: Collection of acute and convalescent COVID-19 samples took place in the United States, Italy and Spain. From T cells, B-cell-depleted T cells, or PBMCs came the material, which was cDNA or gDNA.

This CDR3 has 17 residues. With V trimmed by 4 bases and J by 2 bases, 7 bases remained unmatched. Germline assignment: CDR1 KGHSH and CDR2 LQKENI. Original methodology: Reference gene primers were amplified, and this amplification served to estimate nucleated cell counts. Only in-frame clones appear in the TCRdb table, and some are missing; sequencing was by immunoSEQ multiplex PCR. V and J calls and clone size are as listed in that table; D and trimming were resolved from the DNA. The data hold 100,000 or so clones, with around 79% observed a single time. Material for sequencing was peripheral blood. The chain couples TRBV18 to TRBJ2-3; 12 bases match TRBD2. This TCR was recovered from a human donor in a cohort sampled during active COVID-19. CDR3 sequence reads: CASSQETSGSLTDTQYF. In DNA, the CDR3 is TGTGCCAGCTCACAAGAGACTAGCGGGAGTCTCACAGATACGCAGTATTTT. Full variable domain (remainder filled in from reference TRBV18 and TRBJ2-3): NAGVMQNPRHLVRRRGQEARLRCSPMKGHSHVYWYRQLPEEGLKFMVYLQKENIIDESGMPKERFSAEFPKEGPSILRIQQVVRGDSAAYFCASSQETSGSLTDTQYFGPGTRLTVL.